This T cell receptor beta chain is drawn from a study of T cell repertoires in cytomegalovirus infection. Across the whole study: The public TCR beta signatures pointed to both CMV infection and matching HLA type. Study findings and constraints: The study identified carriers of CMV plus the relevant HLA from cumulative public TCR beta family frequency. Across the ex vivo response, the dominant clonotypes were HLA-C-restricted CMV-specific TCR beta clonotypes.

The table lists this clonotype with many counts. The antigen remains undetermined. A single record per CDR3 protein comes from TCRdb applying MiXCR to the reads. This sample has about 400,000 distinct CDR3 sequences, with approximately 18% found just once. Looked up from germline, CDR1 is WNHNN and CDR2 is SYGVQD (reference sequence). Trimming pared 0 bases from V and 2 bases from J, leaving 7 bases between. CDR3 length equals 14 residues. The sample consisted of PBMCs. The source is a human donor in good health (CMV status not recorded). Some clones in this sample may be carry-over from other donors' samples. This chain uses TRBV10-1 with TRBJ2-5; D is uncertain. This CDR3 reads CASSESAFQETQYF. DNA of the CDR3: TGCGCCAGCAGTGAGTCGGCCTTTCAAGAGACCCAGTACTTC.